The rows below give T cell receptor beta chains drawn from one sample of a study of T cell repertoires in cytomegalovirus infection. Each CDR3 protein gets one entry after TCRdb re-called the reads with MiXCR. The sample has nearly 450,000 distinct CDR3 sequences, approximately 32% seen once. Sequenced input: PBMCs. The source is a human donor in good health (CMV status not recorded). Some clones in this sample may be carry-over from other donors' samples. The CDR3 runs from the conserved cysteine through the conserved F or W. D genes are given only for firm matches. A row's size may be missing; if present it is once, few, many or a size class.

V gene: TRBV20-1; D gene: .; clone size: few; J gene: TRBJ1-4; CDR3 DNA: TGCAGTGCCCCTCCAGGGGCAGGGGATAGGAGAAAACTGTTTTTT; CDR3 protein: CSAPPGAGDRRKLFF
V gene: TRBV23-1; D gene: .; clone size: .; J gene: TRBJ2-3; CDR3 DNA: TGCGCCAGCAGCCGCGACACCTCTAGCACAGATACGCAGTATTTT; CDR3 protein: CASSRDTSSTDTQYF
V gene: TRBV12-3/TRBV12-4; D gene: .; clone size: .; J gene: TRBJ1-5; CDR3 DNA: TGTGCCAGCAGCCCCTCGGGTCCTCATCAGCCCCAGCATTTT; CDR3 protein: CASSPSGPHQPQHF
V gene: TRBV6-2/TRBV6-3; D gene: .; clone size: many; J gene: TRBJ2-7; CDR3 DNA: TGTGCCAGCACCGACAGGAGGGGGGCCTCCTACGAGCAGTACTTC; CDR3 protein: CASTDRRGASYEQYF
V gene: TRBV19; D gene: TRBD1; clone size: few; J gene: TRBJ2-1; CDR3 DNA: TGTGCCAGTGCCCACGGACAGGGTAGGGATGAGCAGTTCTTC; CDR3 protein: CASAHGQGRDEQFF
V gene: TRBV12-3/TRBV12-4; D gene: .; clone size: .; J gene: TRBJ1-5; CDR3 DNA: TGTGCCAGCAGTTTAGTCCCGGACACTAGGTATAGCAATCAGCCCCAGCATTTT; CDR3 protein: CASSLVPDTRYSNQPQHF
V gene: TRBV5-4; D gene: TRBD1; clone size: .; J gene: TRBJ1-1; CDR3 DNA: TGTGCCAGCAGCTGGCGAGACAGGGAGAACACTGAAGCTTTCTTT; CDR3 protein: CASSWRDRENTEAFF
V gene: TRBV9; D gene: TRBD1; clone size: few; J gene: TRBJ1-2; CDR3 DNA: TGTGCCAGCACATCAACCCGGGACAGGGCCAACTATGGCTACACCTTC; CDR3 protein: CASTSTRDRANYGYTF
V gene: TRBV7-2; D gene: TRBD1; clone size: many; J gene: TRBJ2-7; CDR3 DNA: TGTGCCAGCAGCTCAGGGACAGGGGGACTCCTTCGCGAGCAGTACTTC; CDR3 protein: CASSSGTGGLLREQYF
V gene: TRBV7-2; D gene: TRBD2; clone size: many; J gene: TRBJ2-7; CDR3 DNA: TGTGCCAGCAGCTTAGTTTTTTCGGGCGGGGGGGCCTACGAGCAGTACTTC; CDR3 protein: CASSLVFSGGGAYEQYF
V gene: TRBV7-9; D gene: .; clone size: many; J gene: TRBJ2-7; CDR3 DNA: TGTGCCAGCAGCTTGAGGGGGAGATCCTACGAGCAGTACTTC; CDR3 protein: CASSLRGRSYEQYF
V gene: TRBV28; D gene: .; clone size: few; J gene: TRBJ2-7; CDR3 DNA: TGTGCCAGCACCCTGGGACACGAGCAGTACTTC; CDR3 protein: CASTLGHEQYF
V gene: TRBV7-2; D gene: TRBD2; clone size: many; J gene: TRBJ2-7; CDR3 DNA: TGTGCCAGCAGCTTAGCCCAACCGCGGGGGTACGAGCAGTACTTC; CDR3 protein: CASSLAQPRGYEQYF
V gene: TRBV6-2/TRBV6-3; D gene: .; clone size: few; J gene: TRBJ2-3; CDR3 DNA: TGTGCCAGCAGAGGCGGGGACGGGACAGATACGCAGTATTTT; CDR3 protein: CASRGGDGTDTQYF
V gene: TRBV7-8; D gene: .; clone size: .; J gene: TRBJ1-3; CDR3 DNA: TGTGCCAGCAGAAAAGGCCTGCGACAGGCGACCTCTGGAAACACCATATATTTT; CDR3 protein: CASRKGLRQATSGNTIYF
V gene: TRBV7-2; D gene: .; clone size: .; J gene: TRBJ2-7; CDR3 DNA: TGTGCCAGCAGCTTAACGGCCGGGTCGGGGACCCCTTCCTACGAGCAGTACTTC; CDR3 protein: CASSLTAGSGTPSYEQYF
V gene: TRBV20-1; D gene: TRBD2; clone size: .; J gene: TRBJ2-4; CDR3 DNA: TGCAGTGCTAGAGAACTAGCGGGGATAGCCAAAAACATTCAGTACTTC; CDR3 protein: CSARELAGIAKNIQYF
V gene: TRBV6-1; D gene: TRBD2; clone size: .; J gene: TRBJ2-1; CDR3 DNA: TGTGCCAGCAGGAGGGGGACTAGCGGGGGGTCCTCCTACAATGAGCAGTTCTTC; CDR3 protein: CASRRGTSGGSSYNEQFF